Listed below are T cell receptor beta chains from one sample, sequenced in a study of cytomegalovirus exposure and HLA in healthy donors. Method: immunoSEQ multiplex PCR; TCRdb's copy keeps in-frame clones and lacks some. In the table there are 65,000 to 80,000 clones, roughly 80% of which are singletons. Input material: PBMCs. Receptors were obtained from a woman aged 40 to 50 in good health and CMV-seropositive. Both conserved end residues are part of each CDR3. D genes are given only for firm matches. A clone size is listed for some rows: how often the clone was seen (once, few, many), or a class if it is expanded.

v_call	d_call	j_call	clone_size	cdr3_nt	cdr3_aa
TRBV5-1	TRBD1	TRBJ1-1	few	TGCGCCAGCAGCTTGGACAGGGGGGATACTGAAGCTTTCTTT	CASSLDRGDTEAFF
TRBV5-6	TRBD1	TRBJ1-2	NA	TGTGCCAGCAGAGGACAGGGAGCTAACTATGGCTACACCTTC	CASRGQGANYGYTF
TRBV30	NA	TRBJ1-2	NA	TGTGCCTGGAGTGTACGGGGGGAGGGCTACACCTTC	CAWSVRGEGYTF
TRBV7-9	NA	TRBJ1-4	NA	TGTGCCAGCAGCTTAGCTGCTCAGAAGTATAATGAAAAACTGTTTTTT	CASSLAAQKYNEKLFF
TRBV6-4	NA	TRBJ2-2	NA	TGTGCCAGCAGTGTAGGACAGTCGAACACCGGGGAGCTGTTTTTT	CASSVGQSNTGELFF
TRBV28	TRBD1	TRBJ1-3	NA	TGTGCCAGCAGTAGAGGGGGCAACTCTGGAAACACCATATATTTT	CASSRGGNSGNTIYF
TRBV30	TRBD1	TRBJ1-5	NA	TGTGCCTGGGGTTTTGGGACAGGGTATAGCAATCAGCCCCAGCATTTT	CAWGFGTGYSNQPQHF
TRBV9	NA	TRBJ1-1	few	TGTGCCAGCAGCGAGAGGGTCGACACTGAAGCTTTCTTT	CASSERVDTEAFF
TRBV6-5	TRBD1	TRBJ2-7	NA	TGTGCCAGCAGTTACCGGACAGGGGGCCCCTACGAGCAGTACTTC	CASSYRTGGPYEQYF
TRBV5-4	TRBD1	TRBJ2-7	NA	TGTGCCAGCAGCCGTCCCGGGACAGGGCCCCTGGGCTACGAGCAGTACTTC	CASSRPGTGPLGYEQYF
TRBV18	TRBD1	TRBJ1-2	NA	TGTGCCAGCTCACCCGTCCCGGGACAGCTTAACTATGGCTACACCTTC	CASSPVPGQLNYGYTF
TRBV30	TRBD2	TRBJ2-3	NA	TGTGCCTGGAGTGTACGGGAGGCAGATACGCAGTATTTT	CAWSVREADTQYF
TRBV6-1	TRBD1	TRBJ1-4	NA	TGTGCCAGCGATCCGACAGGGACCTCAAAGCTGTTTTTT	CASDPTGTSKLFF
TRBV2	TRBD1	TRBJ2-1	NA	TGTGCCAGCAGCCCAACAGGGGGCCATGAGCAGTTCTTC	CASSPTGGHEQFF
TRBV2	TRBD2	TRBJ2-7	NA	TGTGCCAGCAGCCCGGGACTAGCGGGGACCTACGAGCAGTACTTC	CASSPGLAGTYEQYF
TRBV5-1	NA	TRBJ1-1	few	TGCGCCAGCAGGCGGAACACTGAAGCTTTCTTT	CASRRNTEAFF
TRBV2	NA	TRBJ2-5	once	TGTGCCAGCAGTGAAGTTCCAGGGGTGGGAGAGACCCAGTACTTC	CASSEVPGVGETQYF
TRBV25-1	NA	TRBJ1-5	NA	TGTGCCAGCAGGGGGGGAACAGTGAATCAGCCCCAGCATTTT	CASRGGTVNQPQHF
TRBV6-1	NA	TRBJ1-2	NA	TGTGCCAGCAGTGAATATCAAGGGGACTATGGCTACACCTTC	CASSEYQGDYGYTF
TRBV4-1	NA	TRBJ1-2	once	TGCGCCAGCAGGCCAGGGGTTAACTATGGCTACACCTTC	CASRPGVNYGYTF
TRBV20-1	NA	TRBJ1-1	NA	TGCAGTGCCCAACCCGGTCCCGCTGCTTTCTTT	CSAQPGPAAFF
TRBV6-5	NA	TRBJ2-1	NA	TGTGCCAGCAGTCTGAGCTCCTACAATGAGCAGTTCTTC	CASSLSSYNEQFF
TRBV7-9	NA	TRBJ1-2	NA	TGTGCCAGCAGCTTAGCGCGGGCAGGGAGGAGTGGCTACACCTTC	CASSLARAGRSGYTF
TRBV6-1	TRBD1	TRBJ2-7	NA	TGTGCCAGCATACCCGGGACAGACCGGTACGAGCAGTACTTC	CASIPGTDRYEQYF
TRBV27	NA	TRBJ1-1	NA	TGTGCCAGCAGTTTCCGTTCTGATGTAGCTGAAGCTTTCTTT	CASSFRSDVAEAFF
TRBV21-1	NA	TRBJ1-5	few	TGTGCCAGCAGCAAAGGGTCCCAGGGCCAAAGGCATCAGCCCCAGCATTTT	CASSKGSQGQRHQPQHF
TRBV19	NA	TRBJ2-3	NA	TGTGCCAGCTCCACAGTGGATACGCAGTATTTT	CASSTVDTQYF
TRBV5-1	TRBD1	TRBJ1-3	NA	TGCGCCAGCAGCTCAGGGGGAGTAAGTGGAAACACCATATATTTT	CASSSGGVSGNTIYF
TRBV4-2	TRBD2	TRBJ2-2	NA	TGTGCCAGCAGCCAAGATACTAGCGGGAGCTGGGGCGGGGAGCTGTTTTTT	CASSQDTSGSWGGELFF
TRBV7-8	TRBD1	TRBJ2-5	NA	TGTGCCAGCAGCTTAAAGGTTTGGGACAGGCCACAAGAGACCCAGTACTTC	CASSLKVWDRPQETQYF
TRBV30	NA	TRBJ1-2	NA	TGTGCCTGGAGTGTACGGGGGGGTTATGGCTACACCTTC	CAWSVRGGYGYTF
TRBV7-2	NA	TRBJ2-3	NA	TGTGCCAGCAGCTTAACTAGGGCTTCTGGAGATACGCAGTATTTT	CASSLTRASGDTQYF
TRBV6-5	NA	TRBJ1-1	NA	TGTGCCAGCAGTTACTCGGGGGGTATGGATACTGAAGCTTTCTTT	CASSYSGGMDTEAFF
TRBV29-1	TRBD2	TRBJ2-1	NA	TGCAGCGGGGGGGACTATGCTTCCTCCTACAATGAGCAGTTCTTC	CSGGDYASSYNEQFF
TRBV2	TRBD1	TRBJ1-5	NA	TGTGCCAGCAGCAGGACAGGGTTGGGAGGGTATGGGCCCCAGCATTTT	CASSRTGLGGYGPQHF
TRBV15	TRBD2	TRBJ2-3	NA	TGTGCCACCAGCAGAGATAAGCGACTAGCGGGAGGAGGTCTCGCCCGGTCTGGCACAGATACGCAGTATTTT	CATSRDKRLAGGGLARSGTDTQYF